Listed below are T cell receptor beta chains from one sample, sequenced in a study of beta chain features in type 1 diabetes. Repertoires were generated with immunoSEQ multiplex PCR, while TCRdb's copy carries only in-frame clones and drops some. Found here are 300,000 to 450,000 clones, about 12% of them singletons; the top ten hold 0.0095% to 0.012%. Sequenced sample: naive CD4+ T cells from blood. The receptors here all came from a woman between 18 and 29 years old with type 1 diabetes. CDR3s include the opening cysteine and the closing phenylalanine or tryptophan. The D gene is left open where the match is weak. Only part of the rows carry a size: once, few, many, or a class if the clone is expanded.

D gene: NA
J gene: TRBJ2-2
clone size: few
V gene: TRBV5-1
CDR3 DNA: TGCGCCAGCAGCTCCCTTCAGACAGGCATCGGGGAGCTGTTTTTT
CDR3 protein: CASSSLQTGIGELFF

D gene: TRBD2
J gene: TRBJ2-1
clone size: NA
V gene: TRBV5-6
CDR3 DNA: TGTGCCAGCAGCACCAGACTAGCGGGAGGGCCTTCCTACAATGAGCAGTTCTTC
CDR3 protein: CASSTRLAGGPSYNEQFF

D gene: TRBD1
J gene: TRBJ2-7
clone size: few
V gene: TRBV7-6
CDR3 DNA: TGTGCCAGCAGCCAAGACAGGGAGTACGAGCAGTACTTC
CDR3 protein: CASSQDREYEQYF

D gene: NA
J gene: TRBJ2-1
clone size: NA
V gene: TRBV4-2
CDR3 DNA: TGTGCCAGCAGCGCCATTTCTAGGCGATCCTACAATGAGCAGTTCTTC
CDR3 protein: CASSAISRRSYNEQFF

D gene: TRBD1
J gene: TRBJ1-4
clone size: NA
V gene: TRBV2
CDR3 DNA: TGTGCCAGCACTTTCTGGGACAGGGAAGGAAAACTGTTTTTT
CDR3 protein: CASTFWDREGKLFF

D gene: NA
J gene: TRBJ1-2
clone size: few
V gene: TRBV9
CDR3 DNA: TGTGCCAGCAGCGGTATTCCGCAAGGAGCTAACTATGGCTACACCTTC
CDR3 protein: CASSGIPQGANYGYTF

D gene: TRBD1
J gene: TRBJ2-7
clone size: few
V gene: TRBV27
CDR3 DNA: TGTGCCAGCAGTAAACGGGACAGGGGATCCTACGAGCAGTACTTC
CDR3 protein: CASSKRDRGSYEQYF

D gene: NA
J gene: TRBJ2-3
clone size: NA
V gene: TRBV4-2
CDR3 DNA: TGTGCCAGCAGCCGCTCCCGGGATACGCAGTATTTT
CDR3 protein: CASSRSRDTQYF

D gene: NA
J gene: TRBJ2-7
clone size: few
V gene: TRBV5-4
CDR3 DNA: TGTGCCAGCAGCCCATCTCGGGGGTGGTCTTCGTACGAGCAGTACTTC
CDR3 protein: CASSPSRGWSSYEQYF

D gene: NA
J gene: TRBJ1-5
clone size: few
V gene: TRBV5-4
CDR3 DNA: TGTGCCAGCAGCTTGGAGCCGGAGAATCAGCCCCAGCATTTT
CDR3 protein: CASSLEPENQPQHF

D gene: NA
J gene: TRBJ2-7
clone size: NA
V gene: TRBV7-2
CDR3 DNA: TGTGCCAGCAGCACCTACTCCTACGAGCAGTACTTC
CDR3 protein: CASSTYSYEQYF

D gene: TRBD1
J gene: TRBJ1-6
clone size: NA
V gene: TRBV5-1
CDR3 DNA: TGCGCCAGCAGCTTGGGGTGGAGAGGGGGCGCGGCGAATTCACCCCTCCACTTT
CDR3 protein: CASSLGWRGGAANSPLHF

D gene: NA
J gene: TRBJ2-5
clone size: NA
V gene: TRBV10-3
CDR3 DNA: TGTGCCATCAGTGTCCGGGGGAGAGAGGGCCAAGAGACCCAGTACTTC
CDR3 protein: CAISVRGREGQETQYF

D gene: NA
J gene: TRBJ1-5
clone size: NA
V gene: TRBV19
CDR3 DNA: TGTGCCAGTAAAAGTCAGGTTCATAGCAATCAGCCCCAGCATTTT
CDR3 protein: CASKSQVHSNQPQHF

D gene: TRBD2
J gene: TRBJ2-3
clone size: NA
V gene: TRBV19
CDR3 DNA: TGTGCCAGTAGTCTGGGCGGGGGTGAGGATACGCAGTATTTT
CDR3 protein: CASSLGGGEDTQYF

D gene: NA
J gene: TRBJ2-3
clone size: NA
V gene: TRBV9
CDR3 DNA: TGTGCCAGCAGCGAAACGGGACTTCCGTACACAGATACGCAGTATTTT
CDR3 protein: CASSETGLPYTDTQYF

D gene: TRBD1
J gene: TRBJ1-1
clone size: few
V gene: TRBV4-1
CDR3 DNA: TGCGCCAGCAGCCAAGGCCGGGACAGGAACACTGAAGCTTTCTTT
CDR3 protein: CASSQGRDRNTEAFF

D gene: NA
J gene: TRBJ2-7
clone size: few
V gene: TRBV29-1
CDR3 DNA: TGCAGCGTTGCCCAGGCCTACGAGCAGTACTTC
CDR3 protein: CSVAQAYEQYF

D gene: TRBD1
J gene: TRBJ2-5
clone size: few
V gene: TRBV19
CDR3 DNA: TGTGCCAGTCGACAGGGGTCCAGGCGGGAGACCCAGTACTTC
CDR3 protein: CASRQGSRRETQYF

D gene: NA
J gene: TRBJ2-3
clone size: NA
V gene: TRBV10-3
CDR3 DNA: TGTGCCATCAGTGCTAGCCCAGATACGCAGTATTTT
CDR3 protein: CAISASPDTQYF

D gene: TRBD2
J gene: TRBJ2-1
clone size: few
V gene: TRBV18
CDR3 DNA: TGTGCCAGCTCCGACGGAGAGGGGACTAGCAATTTCTTC
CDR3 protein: CASSDGEGTSNFF

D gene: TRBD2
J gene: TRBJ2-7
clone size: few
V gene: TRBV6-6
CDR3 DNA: TGTGCCAGCAGCTGGGGACTAGCGGGAGTCCCCGACGAGCAGTACTTC
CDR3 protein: CASSWGLAGVPDEQYF

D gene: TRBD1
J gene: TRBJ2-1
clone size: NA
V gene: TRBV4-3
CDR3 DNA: TGCGCCAGCAGCCAAGTCACTATCGGGACAGGGTTTACCAATGAGCAGTTCTTC
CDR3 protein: CASSQVTIGTGFTNEQFF

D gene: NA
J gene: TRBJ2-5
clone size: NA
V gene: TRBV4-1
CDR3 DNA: TGCGCCAGCAGCCGGGGGGACTCAAACCAAGAGACCCAGTACTTC
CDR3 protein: CASSRGDSNQETQYF

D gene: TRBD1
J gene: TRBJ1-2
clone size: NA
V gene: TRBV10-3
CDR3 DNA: TGTGCCATCAGTGAGGACAGGGGCTATGGCTACACCTTC
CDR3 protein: CAISEDRGYGYTF

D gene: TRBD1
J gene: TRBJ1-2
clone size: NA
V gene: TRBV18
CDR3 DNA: TGTGCCAGCTCACCAACCCGACAGGGGGACTATGGCTACACCTTC
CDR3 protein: CASSPTRQGDYGYTF

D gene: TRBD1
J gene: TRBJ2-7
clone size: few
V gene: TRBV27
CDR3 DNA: TGTGCCAGCAGTTTGACAGGGAAAATGCCCTACGAGCAGTACTTC
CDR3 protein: CASSLTGKMPYEQYF

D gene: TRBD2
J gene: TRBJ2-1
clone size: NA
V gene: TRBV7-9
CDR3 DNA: TGTGCCAGCAGCTTCCTAGCGGGAGGAAATGAGCAGTTCTTC
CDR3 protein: CASSFLAGGNEQFF

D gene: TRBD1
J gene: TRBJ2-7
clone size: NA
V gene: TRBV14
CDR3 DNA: TGTGCCAGCAGCCGACAGGGTCTGGCCTACGAGCAGTACTTC
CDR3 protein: CASSRQGLAYEQYF

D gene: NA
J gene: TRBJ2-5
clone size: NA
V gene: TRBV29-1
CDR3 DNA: TGCAGCGTTGAGGACACCTCCCTGAAGACCCAGTACTTC
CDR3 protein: CSVEDTSLKTQYF

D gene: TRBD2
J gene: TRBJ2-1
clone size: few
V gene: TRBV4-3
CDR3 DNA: TGCGCCAGCAGCCGACTAGCGGGGGTGGGAAATGAGCAGTTCTTC
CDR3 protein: CASSRLAGVGNEQFF

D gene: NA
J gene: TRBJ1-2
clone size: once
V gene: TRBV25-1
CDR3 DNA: TGTGCCAGCAGTGACGGGCCCGGAGGTCCCTATGGCTACACCTTC
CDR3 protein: CASSDGPGGPYGYTF

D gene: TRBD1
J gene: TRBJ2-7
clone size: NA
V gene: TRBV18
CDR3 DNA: TGTGCCAGCTCAACCGGGACAGGGTCTTACGAGCAGTACTTC
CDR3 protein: CASSTGTGSYEQYF

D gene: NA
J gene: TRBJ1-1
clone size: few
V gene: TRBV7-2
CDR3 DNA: TGTGCCAGCAGCTCCAAAACGGGGGACACTGAAGCTTTCTTT
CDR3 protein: CASSSKTGDTEAFF

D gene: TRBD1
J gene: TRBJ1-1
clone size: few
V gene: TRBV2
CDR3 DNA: TGTGCCAGCGGCCGACAGGGAGGAACTGAAGCTTTCTTT
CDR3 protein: CASGRQGGTEAFF

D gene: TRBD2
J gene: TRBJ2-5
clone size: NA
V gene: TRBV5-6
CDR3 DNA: TGTGCCAGCAGATCGACTAGCTCGGGGGAGACCCAGTACTTC
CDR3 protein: CASRSTSSGETQYF

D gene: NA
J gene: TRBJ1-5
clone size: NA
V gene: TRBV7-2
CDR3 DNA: TGTGCCAGCAGCATTAGTGAGGGAAGCAATCAGCCCCAGCATTTT
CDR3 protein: CASSISEGSNQPQHF

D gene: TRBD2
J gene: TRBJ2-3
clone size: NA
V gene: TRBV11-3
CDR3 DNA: TGTGCCAGCAGCTTAGAAGCGGGGACGAGGACAGATACGCAGTATTTT
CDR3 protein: CASSLEAGTRTDTQYF

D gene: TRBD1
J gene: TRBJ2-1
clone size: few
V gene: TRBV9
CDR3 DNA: TGTGCCAGCAGCCCACCGGGACAGGGGTTGTTCTTC
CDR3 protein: CASSPPGQGLFF

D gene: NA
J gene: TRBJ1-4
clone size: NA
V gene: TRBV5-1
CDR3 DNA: TGCGCCAGCAGCATCCGGGACATGGACGAAAAACTGTTTTTT
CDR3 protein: CASSIRDMDEKLFF

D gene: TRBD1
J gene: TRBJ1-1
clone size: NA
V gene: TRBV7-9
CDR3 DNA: TGTGCCAGCAGCCCTAGGGGACAGGTCGACACTGAAGCTTTCTTT
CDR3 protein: CASSPRGQVDTEAFF

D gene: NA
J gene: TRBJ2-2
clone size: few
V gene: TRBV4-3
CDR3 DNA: TGCGCCAGCAGCCAAGAGTTTACAGGGCGGGTGGAGCTGTTTTTT
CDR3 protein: CASSQEFTGRVELFF

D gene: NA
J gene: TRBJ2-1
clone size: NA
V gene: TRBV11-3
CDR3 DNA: TGTGCCAGCAGCCCCGGGGTGGGTGATGAGCAGTTCTTC
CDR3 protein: CASSPGVGDEQFF

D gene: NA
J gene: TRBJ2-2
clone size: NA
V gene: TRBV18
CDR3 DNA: TGTGCCAGCTCAGCGACGAACACCGGGGAGCTGTTTTTT
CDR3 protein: CASSATNTGELFF

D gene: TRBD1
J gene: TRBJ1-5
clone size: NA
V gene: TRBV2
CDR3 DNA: TGTGCCAGCAGTATTGACAGGGACCAGCCCCAGCATTTT
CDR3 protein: CASSIDRDQPQHF

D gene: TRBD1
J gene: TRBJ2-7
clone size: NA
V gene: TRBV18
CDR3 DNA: TGTGCCAGCTCACCAGGGACAGGGCTTTACGAGCAGTACTTC
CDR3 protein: CASSPGTGLYEQYF

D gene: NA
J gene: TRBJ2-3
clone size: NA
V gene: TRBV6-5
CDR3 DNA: TGTGCCAGCAGTTACTCGGTAGTAGCAGATACGCAGTATTTT
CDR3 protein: CASSYSVVADTQYF

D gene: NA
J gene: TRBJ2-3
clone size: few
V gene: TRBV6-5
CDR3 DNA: TGTGCCAGCAGTTACCAGACAGATACGCAGTATTTT
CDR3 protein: CASSYQTDTQYF

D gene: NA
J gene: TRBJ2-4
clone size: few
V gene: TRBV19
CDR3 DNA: TGTGCCAGTAGTATAGCGGGGGGCCAAAACATTCAGTACTTC
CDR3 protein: CASSIAGGQNIQYF

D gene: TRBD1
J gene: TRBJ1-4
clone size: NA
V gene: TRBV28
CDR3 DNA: TGTGCCAGCAGTTTAGTAGGGACAGGGGAAAAACTGTTTTTT
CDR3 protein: CASSLVGTGEKLFF

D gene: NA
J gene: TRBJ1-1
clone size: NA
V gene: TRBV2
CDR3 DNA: TGTGCCAGCAGTGTAGTTGAAGCTTTCTTT
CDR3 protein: CASSVVEAFF

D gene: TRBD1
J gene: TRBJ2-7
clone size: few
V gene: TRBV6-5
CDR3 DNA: TGTGCCAGCAGCAAGACAGGGGGCTACGAGCAGTACTTC
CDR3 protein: CASSKTGGYEQYF

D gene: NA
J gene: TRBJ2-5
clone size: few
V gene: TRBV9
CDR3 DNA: TGTGCCAGCAGCCCTCGGACTCACGGAGGGGAGACCCAGTACTTC
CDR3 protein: CASSPRTHGGETQYF

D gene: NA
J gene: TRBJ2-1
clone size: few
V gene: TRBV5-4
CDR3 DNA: TGTGCCAGCAGCCCAATACAATACAATGAGCAGTTCTTC
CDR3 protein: CASSPIQYNEQFF

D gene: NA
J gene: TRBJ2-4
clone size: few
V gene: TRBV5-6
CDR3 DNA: TGTGCCAGCAGCTTGGGCTCGAGGGTCATTCAGTACTTC
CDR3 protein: CASSLGSRVIQYF